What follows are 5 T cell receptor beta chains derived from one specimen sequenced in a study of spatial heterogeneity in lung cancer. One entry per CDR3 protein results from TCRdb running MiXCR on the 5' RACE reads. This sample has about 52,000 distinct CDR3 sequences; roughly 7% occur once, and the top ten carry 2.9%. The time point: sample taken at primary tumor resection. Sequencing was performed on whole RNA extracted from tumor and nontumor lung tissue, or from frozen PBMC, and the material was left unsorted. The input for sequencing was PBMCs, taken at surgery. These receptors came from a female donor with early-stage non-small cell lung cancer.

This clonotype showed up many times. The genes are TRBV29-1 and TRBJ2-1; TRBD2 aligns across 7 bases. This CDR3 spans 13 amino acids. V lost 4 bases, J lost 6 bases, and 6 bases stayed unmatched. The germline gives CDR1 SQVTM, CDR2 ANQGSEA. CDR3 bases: TGCAGCGTTGGGGGGGGGTCCCCCAATGAGCAGTTCTTC. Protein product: CSVGGGSPNEQFF.

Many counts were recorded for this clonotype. The DNA for the CDR3 is TGCAGTGCTAGTCGAGGGGGAGACTATGGCTACACCTTC. Amino acid sequence: CSASRGGDYGYTF. The J gene is TRBJ1-2, the V gene TRBV20-1, with TRBD1 as a possible D gene (6 bases). Germline values: CDR1 DFQATT, CDR2 SNEGSKA (reference sequence). The CDR3 sequence is 13 residues long. With 3 bases removed from V and 3 bases from J, the gap between germline ends came to 11 bases.

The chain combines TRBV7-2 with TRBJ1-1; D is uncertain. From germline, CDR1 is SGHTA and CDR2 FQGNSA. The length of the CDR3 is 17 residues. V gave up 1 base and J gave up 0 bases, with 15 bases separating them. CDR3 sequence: CASSLGSSRAMNTEAFF. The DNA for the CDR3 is TGTGCCAGCAGCTTAGGCAGCTCTCGGGCCATGAACACTGAAGCTTTCTTT.

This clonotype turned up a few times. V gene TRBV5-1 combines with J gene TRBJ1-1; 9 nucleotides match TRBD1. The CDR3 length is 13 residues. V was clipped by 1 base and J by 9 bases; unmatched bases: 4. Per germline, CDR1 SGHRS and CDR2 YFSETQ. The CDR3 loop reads CASSLQGQGKAFF. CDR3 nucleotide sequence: TGCGCCAGCAGCTTGCAGGGACAGGGCAAAGCTTTCTTT.

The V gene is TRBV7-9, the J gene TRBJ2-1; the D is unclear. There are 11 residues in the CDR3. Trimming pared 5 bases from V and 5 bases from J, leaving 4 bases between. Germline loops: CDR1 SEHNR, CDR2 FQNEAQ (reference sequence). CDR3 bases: TGTGCCAGCAGCCATAACAATGAGCAGTTCTTC. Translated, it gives CASSHNNEQFF.